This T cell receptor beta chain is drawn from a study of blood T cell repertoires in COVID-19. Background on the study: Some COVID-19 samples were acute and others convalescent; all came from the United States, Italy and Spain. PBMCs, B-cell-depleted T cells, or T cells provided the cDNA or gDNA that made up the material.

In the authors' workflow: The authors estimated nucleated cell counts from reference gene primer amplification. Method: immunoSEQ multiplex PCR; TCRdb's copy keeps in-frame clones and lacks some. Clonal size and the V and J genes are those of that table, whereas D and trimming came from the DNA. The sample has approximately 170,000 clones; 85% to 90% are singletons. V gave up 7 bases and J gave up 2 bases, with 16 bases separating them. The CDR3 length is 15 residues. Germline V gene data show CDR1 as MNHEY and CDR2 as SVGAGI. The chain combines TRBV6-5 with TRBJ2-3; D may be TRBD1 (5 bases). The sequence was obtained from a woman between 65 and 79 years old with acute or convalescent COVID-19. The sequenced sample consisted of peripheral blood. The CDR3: CASTRAGLDTDTQYF. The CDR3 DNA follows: TGTGCCAGCACCCGGGCAGGGTTGGACACAGATACGCAGTATTTT.